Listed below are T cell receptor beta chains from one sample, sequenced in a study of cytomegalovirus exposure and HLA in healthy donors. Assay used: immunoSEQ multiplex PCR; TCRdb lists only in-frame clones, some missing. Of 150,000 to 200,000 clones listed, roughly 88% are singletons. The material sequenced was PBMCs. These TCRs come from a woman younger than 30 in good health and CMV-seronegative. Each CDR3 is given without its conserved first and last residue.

ASSLQGAGTDTQY	TRBJ2-3	TRBV14
ASSPKPPPYEQY	TRBJ2-7	TRBV7-8
ASSFSRGLYEQY	TRBJ2-7	TRBV7-2
ASSAISGGSNEQF	TRBJ2-1	TRBV9
ASSSLTSANTGELF	TRBJ2-2	TRBV7-9
ASSPRRQDGYGYT	TRBJ1-2	TRBV27
ASRQDSNSPLH	TRBJ1-6	TRBV19
ASSSGRDPSQETQY	TRBJ2-5	TRBV5-1
ASRLRTGNTDTQY	TRBJ2-3	TRBV7-2
ASSGATGAYGYT	TRBJ1-2	TRBV6-1
ATSRGGLDTDTQY	TRBJ2-3	TRBV15
ASSLVTSGGWKTQY	TRBJ2-5	TRBV7-9
ASSTPSGVYTGELF	TRBJ2-2	TRBV7-8
ASSQDLSPDRGYEQY	TRBJ2-7	TRBV4-1
ASSLFLAGNNEQF	TRBJ2-1	TRBV5-1
ASSRDSPYTGELF	TRBJ2-2	TRBV5-1
ASSWGLAGALSYEQY	TRBJ2-7	TRBV5-1
ASSLAGGAGETQY	TRBJ2-5	TRBV7-2
ASRLADPTDTQY	TRBJ2-3	TRBV6-5
ASSRDSYEQY	TRBJ2-7	TRBV5-1
ATSSKQGYTEAF	TRBJ1-1	TRBV15
ASSYYRGTLYEQY	TRBJ2-7	TRBV6-6
ASSQVSGRALQF	TRBJ2-1	TRBV14
ASSLVVNTEAF	TRBJ1-1	TRBV7-8
ASSPRDRVYEQY	TRBJ2-7	TRBV7-6
ASSRDNYNEQF	TRBJ2-1	TRBV9
ASSRRQGSSGNTIY	TRBJ1-3	TRBV19
ASSLLLRDSSYNSPLH	TRBJ1-6	TRBV5-4
ASRGTQGRGQPQH	TRBJ1-5	TRBV2
ASSEGTWMDYGYT	TRBJ1-2	TRBV6-1
ASSDGTSGNFFSSYEQY	TRBJ2-7	TRBV5-4
ASSEAVSYSNQPQH	TRBJ1-5	TRBV6-1
SVQTFNYGYT	TRBJ1-2	TRBV29-1
ASSQGTRRAKNSYEQY	TRBJ2-7	TRBV4-1
ASSVEGDGGTYEQY	TRBJ2-7	TRBV9
ASSWQGAYNEQF	TRBJ2-1	TRBV19
ASSSPGSYEQY	TRBJ2-7	TRBV5-1
ASSHPREGSGSPNTGELF	TRBJ2-2	TRBV9
ASSPVRSGNTIY	TRBJ1-3	TRBV27
ASSPDRSGNTIY	TRBJ1-3	TRBV2
ASSQGAGEKLF	TRBJ1-4	TRBV5-1
ASSFRFMGNQPQH	TRBJ1-5	TRBV27
ASSLLAGVPYEQY	TRBJ2-7	TRBV14
SVAGQNYGYT	TRBJ1-2	TRBV29-1